This T cell receptor beta chain was sequenced during a study of blood T cells in healthy people across ages. Of note for this clonotype: A much larger clone lies a single base off, so this may be a read error.

Trimming removed 5 bases from V and 4 bases from J, with 3 bases in between. Germline V gene lookup returns CDR1 MDHEN and CDR2 SYDVKM. There are 11 residues in the CDR3. Then a second PCR, running about 6 to 12 cycles, was carried out with a sample-barcoded 5' primer and a J-beta primer mix. In TCRdb, the 5' RACE reads were re-called with MiXCR into one record per CDR3 protein. The table has approximately 940,000 distinct CDR3 sequences, 45% to 50% seen once. The origin of this receptor is a man aged 25-45 years in good health. The chain carries TRBV28 and TRBJ1-5; D is unclear. The sequencing sample was made of blood. The CDR3: CASSINQPQHF. As DNA, the CDR3 is TGTGCCAGCAGTATAAATCAGCCCCAGCATTTT.